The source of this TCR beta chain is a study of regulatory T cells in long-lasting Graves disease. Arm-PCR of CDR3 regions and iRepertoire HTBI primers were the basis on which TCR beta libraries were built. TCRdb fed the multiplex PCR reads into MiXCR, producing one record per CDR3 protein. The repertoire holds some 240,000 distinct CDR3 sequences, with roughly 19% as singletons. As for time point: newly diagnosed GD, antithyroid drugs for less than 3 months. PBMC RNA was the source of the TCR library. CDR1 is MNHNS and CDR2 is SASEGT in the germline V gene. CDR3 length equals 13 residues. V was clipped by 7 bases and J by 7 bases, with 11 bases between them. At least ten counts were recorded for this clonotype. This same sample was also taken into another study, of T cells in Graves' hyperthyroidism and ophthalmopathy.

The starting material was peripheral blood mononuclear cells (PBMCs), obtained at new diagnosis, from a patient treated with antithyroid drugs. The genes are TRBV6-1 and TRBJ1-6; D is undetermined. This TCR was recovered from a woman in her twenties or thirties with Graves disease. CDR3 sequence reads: CASTLILNSPLHF. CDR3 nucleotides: TGTGCCAGCACGCTGATTCTCAATTCACCCCTCCACTTT.